This T cell receptor (beta chain) was captured in a study of cytomegalovirus exposure and HLA in healthy donors (dated by TCRdb to 2015 to 2018). Regarding the research as a whole: In an earlier analysis of 587 of the donors, 250 to 350 Gb of sequence data and about 110 million unique TCR beta sequences from 150 million to 200 million T cells were reported. In a later genetic analysis, genome-wide SNP genotypes for about 65% of the roughly 700 donors were used, and that subset was treated as a discovery cohort. Class I and class II HLA loci were covered by the typing at four-digit resolution. Typing coverage varied by locus: 629-630 donors for A, B, C, DRB1 and DQB1; 522 for DQA1; nearly 610 for DPA1; some 470 for DPB1. Donor age, sex, ethnicity and CMV serostatus were compiled alongside the repertoire data. Of the approximately 400 genotyped donors, 65% to 90% fell in the genetic ancestry cluster associated with self-reported Caucasian donors. Across approximately 420 genotyped donors of the cohort, an average of approximately 240,000 unique TCR beta nucleotide sequences per donor were sequenced, and 15% to 20% of those sequences were non-productive. The study aimed to test whether signatures of past pathogen exposure could be identified by cataloging public T cell receptors. All discovery cohort repertoires had been generated using a single sequencing platform. To predict cytomegalovirus infection status, the study combined high-throughput TCR immunosequencing, statistical association of individual TCRs with disease status, and machine learning. In addition to the first cohort of 650 to 750 subjects, a separate validation cohort of over 90 different subjects was used. Several DR-DQ haplotypes were handled as single units for association and clustering because linkage in the cohort was strong. An early release covering some 640 HLA-typed donors comprised approximately 300 gigabases of sequencing data and tens of millions of unique TCR sequences. A later analysis re-analyzed previously published TCR beta repertoires from 500 to 700 donors and added high-resolution HLA genotyping to study TCR occurrence patterns. The study profiled the T cell repertoires of 500 to 800 subjects by immunosequencing and related them to cytomegalovirus serostatus. Rather than using new phenotypic data, the later analysis identified candidate immune exposures from TCR beta sequences and from how often those sequences occurred across donors. To decide whether each TCR beta V gene segment behaved as functional or pseudogenic, an earlier analysis of some 580 of the donors relied on high-throughput TCR beta sequencing. On the study overall, not on this receptor specifically: It was suggested by the authors that the approach could potentially be generalized to other disease states and immunological phenotypes. In a later analysis, TCR association rates were found to vary across HLA loci, with the most associated TCRs seen for DRB1 alleles and the fewest for HLA-C alleles. At a false discovery rate of 0.05, a later analysis linked 16,951 TCR beta sequences to specific HLA alleles. Three of the identified cytomegalovirus-associated TCR beta chains were confirmed in vitro to be specific for cytomegalovirus antigens. HLA typing was unavailable for some donors at each locus, so association tests used only the typed subset. In an earlier analysis of some 500 of the donors, most TCR beta V segments appeared in productive rearrangements about 90% or about 30% of the time, broadly matching IMGT annotations. The study gave a list of roughly 150 TCR beta chains associated with cytomegalovirus. According to a later genetic analysis, donors in an Asian-associated ancestry cluster had fewer N-insertions in productive TCRs than the approximately 710-donor mean. Strong co-occurrence of HLA alleles, especially DR and DQ, made assigning TCR associations to individual alleles difficult. Correlated functional status among segregating V segments might be attributable to linkage disequilibrium, but an unknown experimental factor could not be ruled out. In a later analysis, several top co-occurrence clusters were reported to appear linked to parvovirus B19, influenza, CMV and Epstein-Barr virus. Some IMGT-functional V segments, including TRBV6-2 and TRBV6-3, could not be told apart with the 87-base-pair reads, so those segments were excluded. In a later analysis, HLA-associated TCR beta chains showed more clonal expansion and lower generation probabilities than non-associated chains that were equally common. Only TCR beta chains were sequenced in this cohort, and the absence of alpha or paired-chain data limited detectable features. A group of highly shared sequence variants was considered likely to be a technical artifact of the sequencing pipeline. A further reported finding was that TCR beta sequences accurately predicted the HLA-A and HLA-B alleles for most subjects in the first cohort. In a later genetic analysis, a missense DCLRE1C variant was associated with V-gene and J-gene trimming of TCR beta chains, and the association was replicated in an independent cohort. While some public TCRs were present in many individuals, most TCR sequences turned up only very rarely across donors. The classifier was reported to diagnose cytomegalovirus status with high specificity and sensitivity in both the original and validation cohorts. The only immune exposure information available for the cohort was CMV serostatus. Because counts were too low, about 18 rarely observed V segments, including chromosome 9 orphons, were excluded from the earlier analysis of around 590 of the donors. Sequencing depth was assumed to be roughly uniform across donors in the presence/absence analyses, though that assumption may not hold. According to a later analysis, most CMV-associated TCR beta chains appeared to be HLA-restricted, and the HLA associations seemed to be driven largely by CMV exposure.

The library relied on the immunoSEQ multiplex PCR assay. For the multiplex PCR, a mixture combining 60 forward primers for TCR Vbeta segments and 13 reverse primers for TCR Jbeta segments was used. Amplification of the CDR3 region of rearranged TCR beta genes was performed with a multiplex PCR assay on genomic DNA. The amplified TCR beta libraries were sequenced on the Illumina HiSeq System as 87-base-pair reads. The source study handled its data this way. In a later analysis, roughly 80 million unique TCR beta chains were counted across the roughly 610 repertoires, and roughly 10 million of these chains were shared by at least two donors. A nearest-neighbor algorithm error-corrected the raw reads and collapsed the reads into unique sequences, merging closely related sequences to remove PCR and sequencing errors. To assign V, D and J gene segments, CDR3 sequences were aligned to IMGT reference sequences. For a sequence to be retained, a match of at least six nucleotides to both a V gene segment and a J gene segment was required. Rearrangements were classified as productive when the CDR3 lacked stop codons and remained in frame with V and J, and all other rearrangements were classified as non-productive. CDR3 was defined by IMGT convention, running from the second conserved V-encoded cysteine to the conserved J-encoded phenylalanine. The earlier analysis of about 560 of the donors excluded any sequence lacking an unambiguous match to a single V gene segment. In an earlier analysis of a few hundred of the donors, V segments were called functional above 56.7% productive rearrangements and were called segregating when the between-donor standard deviation exceeded 5%. A statistical classification framework was developed to diagnose cytomegalovirus status using the catalog of TCR beta chain sequences. A later analysis assigned V and J genes by comparing TCR nucleotide sequences with IMGT/GENE-DB human TR gene sequences. Using the TCRdist pipeline, a later analysis assigned CDR3 sequences along with most-parsimonious VDJ recombination scenarios. In a later analysis, each TCR beta chain was defined by its CDR3 amino acid sequence together with its V-gene family, and reads without a unique V-gene family were excluded. In a later analysis, approximately 590 highly shared, low-generation-probability nucleotide sequences were removed to address suspected cross-contamination and a sequencing artifact. In a later analysis, a clonal expansion index was calculated for each public chain from normalized within-repertoire ranks of inferred template counts. In a later analysis, generation probabilities were computed using a VDJ recombination model fitted to out-of-frame rearrangements, and the results were checked against IGoR. In a later analysis, TCR-TCR, TCR-HLA and TCR-CMV co-occurrence was scored with hypergeometric tests, and a repertoire-size bias correction was applied to TCR pairs. A later analysis estimated false discovery rates by permuting HLA or CMV assignments 20 times. A later analysis grouped co-occurring TCRs with DBSCAN, adding TCRdist sequence similarity when clustering within HLA-allele-positive subsets. Repertoires with fewer than 30,000 or more than 120,000 public chains, plus five repertoires with anomalous nucleotide sharing, were excluded from co-occurrence clustering. In its TCRdb copy, this immuneACCESS table keeps in-frame sequences only and misses some clones. Where compared with another copy, unresolved V genes explain less than half of these, and the others have no known cause. V, J and clone size were drawn from that table, and D and trimming were deduced from the DNA. This sample holds about 190,000 clones; more than 65% were observed only once. The ten largest clones take up 3.4% of the sample.

The germline V gene specifies ENHRY as CDR1 and SYGVKD as CDR2. Counted from cysteine to phenylalanine, this CDR3 has 15 amino acids. Just CDR3 DNA is preserved here, 45 bases in frame from base 1. Trimming accounts for 5 bases at V and 8 bases at J, while the number of junction bases matched to no gene is 9. The count of this clone is one. The antigen this receptor binds is unknown. Base qualities are missing; no much larger clone stands one base away. The cohort was made up of several hundred healthy bone marrow donors. At the time of sampling, all cohort members were nominally healthy, though unrecorded immune exposures were likely present. The donor tested CMV seropositive, placing the donor among the 310 or so seropositive members of the cohort. A peripheral blood sample was collected from each donor, and TCR beta sequencing was performed on peripheral blood mononuclear cells. The Qiagen DNeasy Blood Extraction Kit was used to extract genomic DNA from the blood cell samples.

The sample consisted of PBMCs. The V and J segments used are TRBV10-3 and TRBJ2-1; TRBD2 lines up with 10 middle nucleotides. This receptor was taken from a man aged 35-49 years in good health and CMV-seropositive. For the CDR3, the sequence is CAISRLAGQGDEQFF. The sequence in DNA is TGTGCCATCAGTCGACTAGCGGGTCAGGGGGATGAGCAGTTCTTC.